These 17 T cell receptor beta chains share one sample of origin, sequenced in a study of Ad26.COV2.S vaccination and SARS-CoV-2 variants. Produced via immunoSEQ multiplex PCR; TCRdb's table is partial and in-frame only. Seen here are roughly 460,000 clones, approximately 90% observed once, and the top ten hold around 1.8%. This sample's treatment: some 20 received Ad26.COV2.S at low or high dose, single or two shots; 5 received placebo; per-sample allocation not given. The samples date from day 63 after the first vaccine or placebo injection. Sequenced material: peripheral blood, taken in a trial of Ad26.COV2.S vaccine versus placebo. Every receptor here comes from a person aged 18-60 years who received the Ad26.COV2.S COVID-19 vaccine or a placebo.

The chain carries TRBV7-2 and TRBJ2-1; a weak D match, TRBD1 (6 bases). The V end was cut by 4 bases, the J end by 6 bases, with 13 bases between. Per germline, CDR1 SGHTA and CDR2 FQGNSA. The length of the CDR3 is 14 residues. Here the CDR3 reads CASSSGTPVNEQFF. CDR3 in DNA: TGTGCCAGCAGCTCCGGGACACCCGTCAATGAGCAGTTCTTC.

As DNA, the CDR3 is TGCGCCAGCAGCCGGGCGGTTGGGCTGCAAGAGACCCAGTACTTC. This gives the protein CASSRAVGLQETQYF. This chain uses TRBV4-1 with TRBJ2-5; D call uncertain. Trimming removed 4 bases from V and 2 bases from J, with 14 bases in between. This CDR3 has 15 residues. Germline V gives CDR1 MGHRA, CDR2 YSYEKL.

J is TRBJ1-5 and V is TRBV18; 10 nucleotides agree with TRBD1. This CDR3 is 15 amino acids long. V lost 6 bases and J lost 4; bases outside the gene matches: 6. CDR1 and CDR2 (germline): KGHSH, LQKENI. The chain's CDR3 is CASSETGGSNQPQHF. As DNA, the CDR3 is TGTGCCAGCTCGGAGACAGGGGGCAGTAATCAGCCCCAGCATTTT.

The gene calls are TRBV9 and TRBJ1-3, with 9 bases matching TRBD1. V lost 4 bases and J lost 3; bases outside the gene matches: 5. The CDR3 runs to 15 residues. The germline gives CDR1 SGDLS, CDR2 YYNGEE. CDR3: CASSRDRVDGNTIYF. CDR3 in DNA: TGTGCCAGCAGCCGGGACAGGGTGGATGGAAACACCATATATTTT.

The chain joins TRBV7-2 to TRBJ2-2; D possibly corresponds to TRBD1 (6 bases). The CDR3 is made up of 18 amino acids. Per the germline V gene, CDR1 is SGHTA and CDR2 is FQGNSA. V gave up 0 bases and J gave up 0 bases, with 14 bases separating them. The CDR3 bases are TGTGCCAGCAGCTTAGCCTTCTTAGGGACACCGAACACCGGGGAGCTGTTTTTT. It yields the protein CASSLAFLGTPNTGELFF. The variable domain in full, completed from reference TRBV7-2 and TRBJ2-2, reads GAGVSQSPSNKVTEKGKDVELRCDPISGHTALYWYRQSLGQGLEFLIYFQGNSAPDKSGLPSDRFSAERTGGSVSTLTIQRTQQEDSAVYLCASSLAFLGTPNTGELFFGEGSRLTVL.

J is TRBJ1-5 and V is TRBV7-2, with 12 bases identical to TRBD1. The CDR3 loop spans 16 amino acids. The V gene's germline CDR1 is SGHTA and CDR2 FQGNSA. V was pared by 1 base and J by 4 bases, with 2 bases of the junction left unmatched. CDR3 loop: CASSLGDRGRNQPQHF. In nucleotides, the CDR3 is TGTGCCAGCAGCTTAGGGGACAGGGGGCGGAATCAGCCCCAGCATTTT.

The chain recombines TRBV19 with TRBJ1-5; TRBD1 agrees at 7 bases. This CDR3 has 14 residues. Germline CDR1 is LNHDA and CDR2 is SQIVND (reference sequence). The V segment lost 5 bases and the J segment 5 bases; nucleotides outside the gene matches: 6. The CDR3 sequence is CASSAGGVYQPQHF. The CDR3 DNA reads as TGTGCCAGTAGTGCAGGGGGGGTCTATCAGCCCCAGCATTTT.

The V and J genes are TRBV4-1 and TRBJ2-2; 8 positions agree with TRBD2. V gave up 4 bases and J gave up 6 bases; unmatched junction bases: 16. There are 18 residues in the CDR3. Germline CDR1 is MGHRA and CDR2 is YSYEKL. The chain's CDR3 is CASSRMGLSGMGAGELFF. The CDR3 DNA is TGCGCCAGCAGCCGAATGGGGCTTAGCGGGATGGGCGCCGGGGAGCTGTTTTTT.

This clone was seen only a few times. The V and J genes are TRBV4-2 and TRBJ2-7; unclear D gene. CDR1 is LGHNA, CDR2 YNFKEQ, per germline. The V and J ends lost 1 base and 5 bases respectively, with 6 bases between them. This CDR3 contains 12 residues. This CDR3 reads CASSQAGDEQYF. The CDR3 region has the DNA TGTGCCAGCAGCCAAGCCGGAGACGAGCAGTACTTC.

This rearrangement joins TRBV27 to TRBJ1-6; D is perhaps TRBD1 (6 bases). This CDR3 spans 16 amino acids. Looked up from germline, CDR1 is MNHEY and CDR2 is SMNVEV (reference sequence). The V gene lost 5 bases and the J gene lost 7 bases, with 18 bases spanning the gap. This CDR3 is CASSSLGGIDNSPLHF. The CDR3 DNA follows: TGTGCCAGCAGTAGCCTTGGGGGCATTGACAATTCACCCCTCCACTTT.

This CDR3 is CSVETGVETQYF. The CDR3 nucleotides read TGCAGCGTTGAAACAGGGGTTGAGACCCAGTACTTC. J is TRBJ2-5 and V is TRBV29-1; 7 bases line up with TRBD1. Germline loops: CDR1 SQVTM, CDR2 ANQGSEA. Trimming took 2 bases from V and 5 from J; bases not matched to a gene: 2. The CDR3 length is 12 residues. Supplemented by reference TRBV29-1 and TRBJ2-5, the full variable domain reads SAVISQKPSRDICQRGTSLTIQCQVDSQVTMMFWYRQQPGQSLTLIATANQGSEATYESGFVIDKFPISRPNLTFSTLTVSNMSPEDSSIYLCSVETGVETQYFGPGTRLLVL.

V usage is TRBV30 and J usage is TRBJ1-1; possibly TRBD1 for D (5 bases). Germline lookup yields CDR1 GTSNPN and CDR2 SVGIG (reference sequence). Trimming left V 2 bases short and J 3 bases short, with 13 bases between. The CDR3 runs 14 residues. CDR3: CAWSPNFRDTEAFF. CDR3 nucleotides: TGTGCCTGGAGTCCCAATTTCAGGGACACTGAAGCTTTCTTT. The full variable domain, in which reference TRBV30 and TRBJ1-1 provide the parts outside the CDR3, is SQTIHQWPATLVQPVGSPLSLECTVEGTSNPNLYWYRQAAGRGLQLLFYSVGIGQISSEVPQNLSASRPQDRQFILSSKKLLLSDSGFYLCAWSPNFRDTEAFFGQGTRLTVV.

The J gene is TRBJ2-1, the V gene TRBV13, with TRBD2 matching 9 bases. Looked up from germline, CDR1 is PRHDT and CDR2 is FYEKMQ (reference sequence). V was clipped by 5 bases and J by 3 bases; unmatched bases: 5. The CDR3 spans 15 residues. In nucleotides, the CDR3 is TGTGCCAGCAGCCCCCGACTAGCGGTCTACAATGAGCAGTTCTTC. Amino acid sequence: CASSPRLAVYNEQFF. The full variable domain, in which reference TRBV13 and TRBJ2-1 provide the parts outside the CDR3, is AAGVIQSPRHLIKEKRETATLKCYPIPRHDTVYWYQQGPGQDPQFLISFYEKMQSDKGSIPDRFSAQQFSDYHSELNMSSLELGDSALYFCASSPRLAVYNEQFFGPGTRLTVL.

The chain combines TRBV4-1 with TRBJ2-1, with TRBD1 matching over 7 bases. This CDR3 has 14 amino acids. From germline, CDR1 is MGHRA and CDR2 YSYEKL. V shed 0 bases, J shed 10 bases, and the junction held 6 bases outside the gene matches. DNA of the CDR3: TGCGCCAGCAGCCAAGATGAGGGGGCTCGGGAGCAGTTCTTC. Translating gives CASSQDEGAREQFF.

This clone is a singleton in its sample. The rearrangement joins TRBV6-5 to TRBJ2-1, with 7 bases lining up with TRBD1. Germline V gene sequence: CDR1 MNHEY, CDR2 SVGAGI. CDR3 length equals 14 residues. The J segment lost 2 bases and the V segment lost 5 bases, leaving 3 bases of the junction unmatched. The CDR3 DNA sequence: TGTGCCAGCAGTAGGGGACAGACCTACAATGAGCAGTTCTTC. Its translation is CASSRGQTYNEQFF.

This chain joins TRBV5-5 and TRBJ1-3; tentatively, D is TRBD1 (6 bases). This CDR3 comprises 16 residues. The V end lost 0 bases, the J end lost 2 bases, and 12 bases lay between the germline ends. Germline V lookup: CDR1 SGHKS, CDR2 YYEKEE (reference sequence). This CDR3 reads CASSLALGATGNTIYF. DNA for the CDR3: TGTGCCAGCAGCTTGGCCCTGGGGGCTACTGGAAACACCATATATTTT.

This chain connects TRBV5-4 to TRBJ1-6, with D perhaps TRBD1 (6 bases). CDR1 and CDR2 from the germline V gene are SGHNT and YYREEE (reference sequence). The CDR3 has 15 residues. Trimming removed 2 bases from V and 7 bases from J, with 13 bases in between. CDR3 sequence reads: CASSLGGARNSPLHF. As DNA, the CDR3 is TGTGCCAGCAGCTTAGGGGGGGCTCGGAATTCACCCCTCCACTTT.